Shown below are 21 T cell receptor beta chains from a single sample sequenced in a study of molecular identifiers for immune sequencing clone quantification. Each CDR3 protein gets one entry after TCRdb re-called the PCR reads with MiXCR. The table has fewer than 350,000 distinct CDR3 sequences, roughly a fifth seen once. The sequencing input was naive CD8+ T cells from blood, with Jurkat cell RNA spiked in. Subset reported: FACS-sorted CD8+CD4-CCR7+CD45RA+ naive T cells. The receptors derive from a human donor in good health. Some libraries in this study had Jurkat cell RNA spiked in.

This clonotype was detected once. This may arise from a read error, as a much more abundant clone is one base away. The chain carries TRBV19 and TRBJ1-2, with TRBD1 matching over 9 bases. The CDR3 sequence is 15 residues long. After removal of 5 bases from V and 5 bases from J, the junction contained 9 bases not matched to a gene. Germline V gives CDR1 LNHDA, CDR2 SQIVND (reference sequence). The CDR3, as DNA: TGTGCCAGTAGTCCCCTCGACAGGGGGTTATATGGCTACACCTTC. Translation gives CASSPLDRGLYGYTF.

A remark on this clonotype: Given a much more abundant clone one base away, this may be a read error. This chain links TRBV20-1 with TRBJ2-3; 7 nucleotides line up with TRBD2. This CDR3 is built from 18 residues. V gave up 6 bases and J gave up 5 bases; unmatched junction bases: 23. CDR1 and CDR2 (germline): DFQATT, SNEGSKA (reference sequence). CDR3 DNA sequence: TGCAGTGCCTCAGACACTAGCGCGAACGGATTAAAATTAGATACGCAGTATTTT. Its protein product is CSASDTSANGLKLDTQYF.

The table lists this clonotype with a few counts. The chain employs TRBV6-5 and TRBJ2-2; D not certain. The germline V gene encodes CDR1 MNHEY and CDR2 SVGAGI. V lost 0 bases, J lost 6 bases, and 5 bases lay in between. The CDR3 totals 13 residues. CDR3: CASSYSTAGELFF. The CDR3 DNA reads TGTGCCAGCAGTTACTCGACTGCCGGGGAGCTGTTTTTT.

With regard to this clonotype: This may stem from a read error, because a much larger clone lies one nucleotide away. This CDR3 is CVSSEAASGSSPDTQYF. The CDR3 region has the DNA TGTGTCAGCAGTGAAGCAGCGAGCGGGAGTAGCCCAGATACGCAGTATTTT. The V call is TRBV2, the J call TRBJ2-3, with TRBD2 matching over 8 bases. This CDR3 has 17 amino acids. Germline CDR1 and CDR2: SNHLY and FYNNEI.

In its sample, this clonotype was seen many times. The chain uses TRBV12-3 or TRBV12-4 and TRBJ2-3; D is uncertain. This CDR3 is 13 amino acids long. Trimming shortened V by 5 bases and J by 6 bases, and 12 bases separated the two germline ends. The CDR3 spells CASSLPRSDTQYF. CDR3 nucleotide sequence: TGTGCCAGCAGTCTACCACGATCGGATACGCAGTATTTT.

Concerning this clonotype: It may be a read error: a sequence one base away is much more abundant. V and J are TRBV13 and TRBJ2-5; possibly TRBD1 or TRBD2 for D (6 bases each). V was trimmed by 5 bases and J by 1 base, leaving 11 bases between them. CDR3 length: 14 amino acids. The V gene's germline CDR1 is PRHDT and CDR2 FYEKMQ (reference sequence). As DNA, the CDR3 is TGTGCCAGCAGCCCGCGGGACACCCAAGAGACCCAGTACTTC. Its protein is CASSPRDTQETQYF.

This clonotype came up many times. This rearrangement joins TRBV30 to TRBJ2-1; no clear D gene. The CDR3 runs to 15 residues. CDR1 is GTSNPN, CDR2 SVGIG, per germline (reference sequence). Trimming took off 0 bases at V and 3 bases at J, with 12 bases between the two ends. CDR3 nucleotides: TGTGCCTGGAGTGTAACCGAGCGTCACTACAATGAGCAGTTCTTC. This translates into CAWSVTERHYNEQFF.

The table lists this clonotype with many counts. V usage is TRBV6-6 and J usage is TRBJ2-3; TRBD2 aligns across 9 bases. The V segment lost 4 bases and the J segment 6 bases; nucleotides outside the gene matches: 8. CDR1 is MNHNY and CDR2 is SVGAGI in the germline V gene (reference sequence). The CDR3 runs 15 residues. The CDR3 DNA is TGTGCCAGCAGTTCCTTAGCGGGAGCGAGGGATACGCAGTATTTT. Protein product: CASSSLAGARDTQYF.

CDR3 sequence reads: CASSLDLAFEGNSYNSPLHF. For the CDR3, the DNA is TGTGCCAGCAGCTTGGATTTGGCATTTGAGGGGAACTCCTATAATTCACCCCTCCACTTT. The genes are TRBV11-2 and TRBJ1-6; D perhaps matches TRBD1 (5 bases). V was cut by 3 bases and J by 0 bases, with 21 bases left in between. The germline gives CDR1 SGHAT, CDR2 FQNNGV. The CDR3 has 20 amino acids.

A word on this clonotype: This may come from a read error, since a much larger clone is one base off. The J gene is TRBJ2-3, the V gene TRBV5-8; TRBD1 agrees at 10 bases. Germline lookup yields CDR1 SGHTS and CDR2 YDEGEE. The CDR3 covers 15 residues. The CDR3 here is CTSSWGQGITDTQYF. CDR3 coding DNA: TGTACCAGCAGCTGGGGACAGGGGATTACAGATACGCAGTATTTT.

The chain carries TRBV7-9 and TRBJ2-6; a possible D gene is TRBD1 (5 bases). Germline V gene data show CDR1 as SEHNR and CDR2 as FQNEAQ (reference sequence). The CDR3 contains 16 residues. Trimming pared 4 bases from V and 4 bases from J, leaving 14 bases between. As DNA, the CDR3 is TGTGCCAGCAGCTCCGGCGTGGGGCTGGGGGCCAACGTCCTGACTTTC. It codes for CASSSGVGLGANVLTF.

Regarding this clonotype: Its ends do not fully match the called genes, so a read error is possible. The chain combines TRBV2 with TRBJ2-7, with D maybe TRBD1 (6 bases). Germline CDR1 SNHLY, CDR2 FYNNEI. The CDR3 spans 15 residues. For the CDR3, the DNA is TGTGCCAACAGTGAATTTGGGGGCAAATCCTACGAGCAGTACTTC. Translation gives CANSEFGGKSYEQYF.

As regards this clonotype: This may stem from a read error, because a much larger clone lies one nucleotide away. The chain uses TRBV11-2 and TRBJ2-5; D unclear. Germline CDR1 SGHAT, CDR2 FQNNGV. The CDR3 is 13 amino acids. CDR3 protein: CASSSPLGETKYF. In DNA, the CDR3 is TGTGCCAGCAGCTCTCCCTTAGGAGAGACCAAGTACTTC.

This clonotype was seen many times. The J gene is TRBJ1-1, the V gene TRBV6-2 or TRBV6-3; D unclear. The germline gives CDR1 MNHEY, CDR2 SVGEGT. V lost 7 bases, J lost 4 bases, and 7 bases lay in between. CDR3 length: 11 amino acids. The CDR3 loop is CASTLSTEAFF. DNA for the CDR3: TGTGCCAGCACCCTTTCCACTGAAGCTTTCTTT.

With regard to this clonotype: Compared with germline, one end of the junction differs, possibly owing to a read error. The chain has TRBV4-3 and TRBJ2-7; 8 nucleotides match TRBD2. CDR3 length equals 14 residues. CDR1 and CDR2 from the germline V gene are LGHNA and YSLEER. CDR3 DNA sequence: TGCGCCAGCAGCAGCGGGGGAAGCTCCTACGGGCAGTACTTC. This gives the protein CASSSGGSSYGQYF.

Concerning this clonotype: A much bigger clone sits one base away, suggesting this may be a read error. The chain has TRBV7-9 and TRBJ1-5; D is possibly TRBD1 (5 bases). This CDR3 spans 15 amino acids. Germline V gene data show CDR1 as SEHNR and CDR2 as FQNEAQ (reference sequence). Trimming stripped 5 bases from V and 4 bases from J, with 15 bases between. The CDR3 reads CASSPDSGSNQPQHF. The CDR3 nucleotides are TGTGCCAGCAGCCCCGACAGTGGGTCGAATCAGCCCCAGCATTTT.

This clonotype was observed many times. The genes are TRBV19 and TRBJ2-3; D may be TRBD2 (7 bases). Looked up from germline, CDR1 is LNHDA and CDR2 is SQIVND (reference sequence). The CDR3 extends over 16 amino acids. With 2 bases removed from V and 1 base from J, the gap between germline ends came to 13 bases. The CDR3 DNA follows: TGTGCCAGTAGTATATTCGCGGGGGCTGGCACAGATACGCAGTATTTT. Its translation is CASSIFAGAGTDTQYF.

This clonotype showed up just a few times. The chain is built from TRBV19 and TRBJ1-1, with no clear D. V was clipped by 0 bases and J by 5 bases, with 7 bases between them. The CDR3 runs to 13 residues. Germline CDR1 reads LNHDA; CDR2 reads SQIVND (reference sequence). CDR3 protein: CASSIDLGTEAFF. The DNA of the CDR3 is TGTGCCAGTAGTATAGATTTAGGGACTGAAGCTTTCTTT.

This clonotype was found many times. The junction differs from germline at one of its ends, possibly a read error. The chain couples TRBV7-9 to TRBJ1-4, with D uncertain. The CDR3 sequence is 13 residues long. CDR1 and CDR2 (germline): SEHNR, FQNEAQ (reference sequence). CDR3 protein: CASSDGLREKLSF. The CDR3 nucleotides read TGTGCCAGCAGCGACGGGCTAAGGGAAAAACTGTCTTTT.

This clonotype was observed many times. The CDR3 DNA is TGTGCCAGCAGCTTAGGACTAGATGAGCAGTTCTTC. It codes for CASSLGLDEQFF. This chain joins TRBV11-2 and TRBJ2-1, with D possibly matching TRBD2 (6 bases). The CDR3 is 12 amino acids. With 1 base removed from V and 8 bases from J, the gap between germline ends came to 6 bases. Looked up from germline, CDR1 is SGHAT and CDR2 is FQNNGV.

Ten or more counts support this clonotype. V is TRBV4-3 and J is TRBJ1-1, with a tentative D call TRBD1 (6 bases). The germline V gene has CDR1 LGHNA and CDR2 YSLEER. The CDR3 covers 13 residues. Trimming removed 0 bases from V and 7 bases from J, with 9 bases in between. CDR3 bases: TGCGCCAGCAGCCAAGATAAGGGGGGTGAAGCTTTCTTT. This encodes CASSQDKGGEAFF.